These T cell receptor beta chains were read from a single sample in a study of CD8 T cells in ankylosing spondylitis. Each CDR3 protein gets one entry after TCRdb re-called the 5' RACE reads with MiXCR. This table holds about 750,000 distinct CDR3 sequences, roughly 19% found once. The sample taken for sequencing was blood, either unsorted or a sorted T cell fraction (not recorded which). Source of these receptors: a male donor with ankylosing spondylitis. The conserved cysteine and the conserved F or W are not part of the CDR3 here. Clone size, where shown, is once, few, many, or a class for clones that have expanded.

size: few
J: TRBJ1-4
V: TRBV4-3
CDR3: ASSQGSNRGRSNEKLF

size: few
J: TRBJ1-4
V: TRBV6-5
CDR3: ASSYEGATNEKLF

size: few
J: TRBJ1-5
V: TRBV12-3/TRBV12-4
CDR3: ASSSRGSRFNQPQH

size: NA
J: TRBJ2-1
V: TRBV4-3
CDR3: ASSHLSGRAYNEQF

size: few
J: TRBJ2-6
V: TRBV7-6
CDR3: ASSSGGQGTVSRSNVLT

size: NA
J: TRBJ1-6
V: TRBV7-9
CDR3: ASSLRQNSPLH

size: NA
J: TRBJ2-6
V: TRBV7-8
CDR3: ASSLAPQGASGANVLT

size: NA
J: TRBJ2-1
V: TRBV24-1
CDR3: ATSTRWTSGSNEQF

size: NA
J: TRBJ2-1
V: TRBV20-1
CDR3: SAGAYNEQF

size: few
J: TRBJ2-5
V: TRBV20-1
CDR3: SASALAGRKTQY

size: few
J: TRBJ2-7
V: TRBV27
CDR3: ASSFYHKDRYYEQY

size: few
J: TRBJ1-5
V: TRBV6-2/TRBV6-3
CDR3: ASSPQGISNQPQH

size: NA
J: TRBJ2-3
V: TRBV10-3
CDR3: AISVGGSGTSTDTQY

size: NA
J: TRBJ2-3
V: TRBV20-1
CDR3: SAPLWAASTDTQY

size: NA
J: TRBJ2-7
V: TRBV6-1
CDR3: ASSLTWVREGEQY

size: few
J: TRBJ2-5
V: TRBV7-9
CDR3: ASSLGLMGTQY

size: NA
J: TRBJ2-1
V: TRBV28
CDR3: ASSLLGPAVDRYNEQF

size: few
J: TRBJ2-7
V: TRBV29-1
CDR3: SVGLAGVLAYEQY

size: few
J: TRBJ1-6
V: TRBV5-1
CDR3: ASRRGQEINSPLH

size: few
J: TRBJ2-2
V: TRBV20-1
CDR3: SAPWTENTGELF

size: few
J: TRBJ1-1
V: TRBV27
CDR3: ASRSLGGAKSTEAF

size: NA
J: TRBJ2-2
V: TRBV20-1
CDR3: SARSWENVGELF

size: NA
J: TRBJ2-3
V: TRBV2
CDR3: ASSGDGGGSADTQY

size: NA
J: TRBJ1-2
V: TRBV20-1
CDR3: SATTGGADYGYT

size: few
J: TRBJ2-1
V: TRBV5-1
CDR3: ASSLGSKSYNEQF

size: NA
J: TRBJ1-5
V: TRBV12-3/TRBV12-4
CDR3: ASTTLGSNQPQH

size: NA
J: TRBJ2-7
V: TRBV6-5
CDR3: ASSYIRLAGFYEQY

size: NA
J: TRBJ2-1
V: TRBV5-6
CDR3: ASSLEATSGNYNEQF

size: few
J: TRBJ1-4
V: TRBV11-2
CDR3: ASSLHTRYEKLF

size: NA
J: TRBJ2-6
V: TRBV11-3
CDR3: ASSLARTRGANVLT

size: NA
J: TRBJ2-1
V: TRBV7-6
CDR3: ASSPTTWAGGLNEQF

size: NA
J: TRBJ1-1
V: TRBV30
CDR3: AWSTGQGGGEAF

size: few
J: TRBJ1-1
V: TRBV4-1
CDR3: ASSQGAGTGFTEAF

size: NA
J: TRBJ2-3
V: TRBV24-1
CDR3: ATSDFSGQITDTQY

size: few
J: TRBJ1-1
V: TRBV12-3/TRBV12-4
CDR3: ASSLNGGHTEAF

size: few
J: TRBJ2-1
V: TRBV7-8
CDR3: ASSLRLAGESEQF

size: NA
J: TRBJ2-7
V: TRBV28
CDR3: ASSSSSDTSYEQY

size: many
J: TRBJ2-1
V: TRBV20-1
CDR3: SAPTSGRGDEQF

size: NA
J: TRBJ2-1
V: TRBV12-3/TRBV12-4
CDR3: ASRFWKFSLAGAYNEQF

size: few
J: TRBJ1-6
V: TRBV6-1
CDR3: ASRQQGWDSPLH

size: NA
J: TRBJ1-2
V: TRBV5-1
CDR3: ASRPGQGLGYT

size: once
J: TRBJ1-4
V: TRBV6-1
CDR3: ASSRGQGEFNEKLF

size: few
J: TRBJ2-7
V: TRBV12-3/TRBV12-4
CDR3: ASSLAATGPLSEQY

size: few
J: TRBJ2-3
V: TRBV13
CDR3: ASSPRLAASSTDTQY

size: NA
J: TRBJ2-1
V: TRBV30
CDR3: AWSLGTGIYNEQF

size: NA
J: TRBJ1-2
V: TRBV12-3/TRBV12-4
CDR3: ASSPSGRATTEGYT

size: few
J: TRBJ2-1
V: TRBV7-9
CDR3: ASSSGTGAVNEQF

size: NA
J: TRBJ1-2
V: TRBV6-2/TRBV6-3
CDR3: ASSYSSGKYGYT